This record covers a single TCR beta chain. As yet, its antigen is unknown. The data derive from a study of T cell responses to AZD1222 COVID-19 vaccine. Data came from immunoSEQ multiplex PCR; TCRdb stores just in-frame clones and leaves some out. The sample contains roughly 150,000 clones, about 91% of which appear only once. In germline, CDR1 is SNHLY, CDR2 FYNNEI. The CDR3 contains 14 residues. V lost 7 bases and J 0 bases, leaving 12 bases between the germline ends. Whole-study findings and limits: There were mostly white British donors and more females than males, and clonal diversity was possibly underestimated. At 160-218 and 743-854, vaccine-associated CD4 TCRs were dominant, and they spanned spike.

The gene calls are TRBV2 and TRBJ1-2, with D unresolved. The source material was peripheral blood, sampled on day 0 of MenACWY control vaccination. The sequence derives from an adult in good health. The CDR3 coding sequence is TGTGCCAGCAAGGAGACCGGGGCTAACTATGGCTACACCTTC. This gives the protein CASKETGANYGYTF.